The 24 T cell receptor beta chains listed next were all sequenced from one sample in a study of graft-versus-host responses after intestinal transplantation. Some clones are missing from TCRdb's copy, which holds only in-frame ones; the method was immunoSEQ multiplex PCR. The sample shows over 9,000 clones, approximately 90% of them seen only once. Noted time point: postoperative day 105 after intestinal transplantation (dayNNNN = postoperative day). Sequences were derived from PBMCs, sampled 105 days after intestinal transplantation. The receptors originated from a human patient who received an intestinal transplant, so some T cells may come from the graft donor.

The genes are TRBV4-2 and TRBJ2-1; D unresolved. Germline CDR1 reads LGHNA; CDR2 reads YNFKEQ. CDR3 length: 11 amino acids. V shed 4 bases and J shed 5 bases, with 3 bases lying between them. The CDR3 DNA reads as TGTGCCAGCAGCCTAAACAATGAGCAGTTCTTC. Translating it yields CASSLNNEQFF.

The chain employs TRBV2 and TRBJ1-5, with D perhaps matching TRBD1 (5 bases). The CDR3 totals 17 residues. CDR1 SNHLY and CDR2 FYNNEI come from the germline V gene. V lost 5 bases to trimming and J lost 2 bases, with 19 bases between them. The CDR3 reads CASSTTSGILRNQPQHF. CDR3 DNA: TGTGCCAGCAGTACGACTTCAGGGATACTGCGCAATCAGCCCCAGCATTTT.

V gene TRBV28 combines with J gene TRBJ2-7; 8 nucleotides agree with TRBD1. The CDR3 totals 15 residues. Germline V gene data show CDR1 as MDHEN and CDR2 as SYDVKM. With 6 bases clipped from V and 1 base from J, the junction kept 8 bases outside the gene matches. For the CDR3, the DNA is TGTGCCAGCAGGACGGGACAGGTCTTTTCCTACGAGCAGTACTTC. Translating gives CASRTGQVFSYEQYF.

V usage is TRBV4-1 and J usage is TRBJ2-1; D not certain. V dropped 2 bases and J dropped 0 bases, with 11 bases sitting between them. This CDR3 contains 16 residues. Germline V lookup: CDR1 MGHRA, CDR2 YSYEKL. The CDR3 bases are TGCGCCAGCAGCCAAACCGCGGTAAGCTCCTACAATGAGCAGTTCTTC. Amino acid sequence: CASSQTAVSSYNEQFF.

This rearrangement joins TRBV10-1 to TRBJ1-6; 11 bases fit TRBD1. Germline lookup yields CDR1 WNHNN and CDR2 SYGVQD (reference sequence). The CDR3 totals 14 residues. The J segment lost 9 bases and the V segment lost 2 bases, leaving 0 bases of the junction unmatched. The CDR3: CASSEGQGASPLHF. In DNA form, the CDR3 reads TGCGCCAGCAGTGAGGGACAGGGGGCTTCACCCCTCCACTTT.

This clone was observed a handful of times. The chain carries TRBV7-9 and TRBJ2-2; no clear D gene. The V end was cut by 1 base, the J end by 1 base, with 7 bases between. The CDR3 runs 15 residues. Germline V gene data show CDR1 as SEHNR and CDR2 as FQNEAQ (reference sequence). CDR3 protein: CASSLVTVNTGELFF. Written as DNA, the CDR3 is TGTGCCAGCAGCTTAGTGACGGTGAACACCGGGGAGCTGTTTTTT. Full variable domain (rest looked up from reference TRBV7-9 and TRBJ2-2): DTGVSQNPRHKITKRGQNVTFRCDPISEHNRLYWYRQTLGQGPEFLTYFQNEAQLEKSRLLSDRFSAERPKGSFSTLEIQRTEQGDSAMYLCASSLVTVNTGELFFGEGSRLTVL.

The CDR3 sequence: CSVGSRTGAYEQYF. DNA for the CDR3: TGCAGCGTCGGCTCTAGGACAGGGGCCTACGAGCAGTACTTC. This sequence joins TRBV29-1 and TRBJ2-7; 9 positions agree with TRBD1. CDR1 and CDR2 (germline): SQVTM, ANQGSEA. The CDR3 is 14 residues long. J gave up 2 bases and V 6 bases, and 8 bases lay outside the gene matches.

This sequence joins TRBV4-1 and TRBJ2-7; D is tentatively TRBD1 or TRBD2 (5 bases each). Germline values: CDR1 MGHRA, CDR2 YSYEKL. Trimming cost V 5 bases and J 4 bases, with 15 bases left between them. This CDR3 contains 14 residues. This chain's CDR3 is CASSSGRGQYEQYF. CDR3 coding DNA: TGCGCCAGCAGCTCCGGACGGGGCCAGTACGAGCAGTACTTC.

CDR3 sequence: CASSFGGGISYEQYF. CDR3 DNA: TGTGCCAGCAGCTTTGGGGGGGGGATCTCCTACGAGCAGTACTTC. V usage is TRBV11-2 and J usage is TRBJ2-7, with 7 bases identical to TRBD2. This CDR3 spans 15 amino acids. Losses at the gene ends were 3 bases for V and 0 bases for J; bases not matched to a gene: 5. The germline V gene encodes CDR1 SGHAT and CDR2 FQNNGV.

The chain is built from TRBV29-1 and TRBJ1-1, with D possibly matching TRBD1 (5 bases). Trimming pared 5 bases from V and 0 bases from J, leaving 7 bases between. The CDR3 contains 12 residues. The V gene's germline CDR1 is SQVTM and CDR2 ANQGSEA. CDR3 sequence: CSVTGLNTEAFF. The CDR3 nucleotides read TGCAGCGTTACGGGACTGAACACTGAAGCTTTCTTT.

CDR3 nucleotide sequence: TGTGCCAGCAGCAAACCTGACGATTCCCAGCAGTTCTTC. Translated: CASSKPDDSQQFF. J is TRBJ2-1 and V is TRBV6-1; D is ambiguous. Per the germline V gene, CDR1 is MNHNS and CDR2 is SASEGT. With 6 bases removed from V and 11 bases from J, the gap between germline ends came to 17 bases. The CDR3 consists of 13 residues.

The rearrangement joins TRBV5-1 to TRBJ2-3; tentatively, D is TRBD2 (5 bases). Deletions cut 0 bases from V and 0 bases from J, with 11 bases between. In germline, CDR1 is SGHRS, CDR2 YFSETQ. The CDR3 has 16 residues. The CDR3 loop reads CASSLGADSSTDTQYF. In DNA form, the CDR3 reads TGCGCCAGCAGCTTGGGGGCGGACTCTAGCACAGATACGCAGTATTTT.

CDR3 amino acids: CASSSQGPLHF. The DNA of the CDR3 is TGTGCCAGCAGCTCCCAGGGTCCCCTCCACTTT. V is TRBV7-9 and J is TRBJ1-6; weak D call: TRBD1 (5 bases). Germline V gives CDR1 SEHNR, CDR2 FQNEAQ (reference sequence). The V and J ends lost 4 bases and 13 bases respectively, with 8 bases between them. The CDR3 is 11 residues long.

The V gene is TRBV7-6, the J gene TRBJ2-1; 7 bases agree with TRBD1. The CDR3 loop spans 16 amino acids. In germline, CDR1 is SGHVS, CDR2 FNYEAQ. The V and J ends lost 1 base and 3 bases, in that order; junction bases with no gene match: 6. This chain's CDR3 is CASSLVPTGVYNEQFF. The CDR3 DNA reads TGTGCCAGCAGCTTAGTTCCAACAGGGGTCTACAATGAGCAGTTCTTC.

This chain joins TRBV6-5 and TRBJ1-2; 7 positions match TRBD1. This CDR3 has 14 residues. Trimming at V came to 6 bases and at J to 3 bases, leaving 7 bases not matched to a gene. The germline V gene encodes CDR1 MNHEY and CDR2 SVGAGI. The CDR3 coding sequence is TGTGCCAGCAGCCCCGGGACAGCGTACTATGGCTACACCTTC. Encoded protein: CASSPGTAYYGYTF.

Here the CDR3 DNA reads TGCGCCAGCAGCTTCCCGAGGGACAGGGAGGACTACGAGCAGTACTTC. It yields the protein CASSFPRDREDYEQYF. This chain uses TRBV5-1 with TRBJ2-7; 9 bases are a match to TRBD1. This CDR3 comprises 16 residues. The V and J ends lost 2 bases and 3 bases, in that order; junction bases with no gene match: 9. Germline CDR1 and CDR2: SGHRS and YFSETQ.

This chain uses TRBV6-1 with TRBJ2-7; D is possibly TRBD1 (6 bases). CDR1 is MNHNS and CDR2 is SASEGT in the germline V gene. V shed 0 bases and J shed 0 bases, with 9 bases lying between them. CDR3 length: 15 amino acids. The CDR3 coding sequence is TGTGCCAGCAGTGAAGCGGCCAGGGGCTCCTACGAGCAGTACTTC. It specifies CASSEAARGSYEQYF.

This clone has just one count. The J gene is TRBJ2-3, the V gene TRBV6-5; no definite D call. V lost 10 bases and J 6 bases, leaving 14 bases between the germline ends. This CDR3 has 12 residues. The germline gives CDR1 MNHEY, CDR2 SVGAGI. The CDR3 protein is CATRNMRDTQYF. CDR3 nucleotides: TGTGCCACACGCAATATGAGGGATACGCAGTATTTT.

The chain employs TRBV10-2 and TRBJ1-1, with D maybe TRBD1 (5 bases). This CDR3 is built from 15 residues. Germline values: CDR1 WSHSY, CDR2 SAAADI. Deletions cut 8 bases from V and 1 base from J, with 17 bases between. CDR3: CASGWGGNTNTEAFF. For the CDR3, the DNA is TGCGCCAGCGGATGGGGGGGGAACACGAACACTGAAGCTTTCTTT.

The chain combines TRBV19 with TRBJ1-5, with D possibly matching TRBD1 (5 bases). The CDR3 runs to 16 residues. CDR1 and CDR2 from the germline V gene are LNHDA and SQIVND (reference sequence). Trimming took 5 bases from V and 2 from J, leaving 16 bases between them. The CDR3 protein is CASSRDSVMGNQPQHF. The CDR3 bases are TGTGCCAGTAGTCGCGACAGTGTTATGGGCAATCAGCCCCAGCATTTT.

The chain carries TRBV5-1 and TRBJ1-6; D is unclear. Germline V gene sequence: CDR1 SGHRS, CDR2 YFSETQ. Trimming stripped 0 bases from V and 3 bases from J, with 7 bases between. The CDR3 length is 15 residues. The CDR3 nucleotides read TGCGCCAGCAGCTTGGCTGGGCACTATAATTCACCCCTCCACTTT. It encodes CASSLAGHYNSPLHF.

V usage is TRBV14 and J usage is TRBJ2-5; D perhaps matches TRBD1 (6 bases). CDR1 is SGHDN, CDR2 FVKESK, per germline. V lost 6 bases and J 2 bases, leaving 10 bases between the germline ends. CDR3 length: 13 amino acids. The DNA of the CDR3 is TGTGCCAGCAGAAACAGGGAGCAAGAGACCCAGTACTTC. This translates into CASRNREQETQYF. Full variable domain (missing parts from reference TRBV14 and TRBJ2-5): EAGVTQFPSHSVIEKGQTVTLRCDPISGHDNLYWYRRVMGKEIKFLLHFVKESKQDESGMPNNRFLAERTGGTYSTLKVQPAELEDSGVYFCASRNREQETQYFGPGTRLLVL.

This rearrangement joins TRBV19 to TRBJ1-6; no clear D gene. Trimming stripped 1 base from V and 7 bases from J, with 8 bases between. Germline lookup yields CDR1 LNHDA and CDR2 SQIVND (reference sequence). The CDR3 runs to 14 residues. The chain's CDR3 is CASSIGGSNSPLHF. CDR3 bases: TGTGCCAGTAGTATAGGAGGGTCCAATTCACCCCTCCACTTT.

J is TRBJ2-1 and V is TRBV10-3, with D perhaps matching TRBD2 (6 bases). Looked up from germline, CDR1 is ENHRY and CDR2 is SYGVKD. V dropped 10 bases and J dropped 4 bases, with 8 bases sitting between them. The CDR3 covers 11 residues. The CDR3 loop reads CATGTYNEQFF. CDR3 in DNA: TGTGCCACTGGGACTTACAATGAGCAGTTCTTC.